The clone carrying this TCR beta chain has at least ten counts. Researchers prepared the TCRbeta library using unique molecular identifiers, the study reports. TCRdb used MiXCR to reprocess the PCR reads, holding one entry per CDR3 protein. The sample records tens of thousands of distinct CDR3 sequences, approximately 11% being singletons. This sample was taken from a study of T-cell reconstitution after alpha-beta-depleted transplantation in children. This CDR3 spans 13 amino acids. V lost 2 bases and J 3 bases, leaving 9 bases between the germline ends. The germline gives CDR1 SGHRS, CDR2 YFSETQ. J is TRBJ2-7 and V is TRBV5-1, with D uncertain. The starting material was PBMCs from the stem cell graft donor, obtained from the stem cell graft. The clonotype was recovered from a human donor who donated a stem cell graft to a child with chronic granulomatous disease. The CDR3 bases are TGCGCCAGCAGCTTCCAGCTCAACTACGAGCAGTACTTC. The encoded protein is CASSFQLNYEQYF.